This T cell receptor (beta chain) was captured by sequencing in a study of T cell responses to AZD1222 COVID-19 vaccine. The study, taken as a whole, reports: Researchers took repertoire samples only after the peak T cell response had come. Two doses of AZD1222 preceded a rise in Spike-specific TCR breadth and depth. Donors were mostly white British, more females; clonal diversity possibly underestimated.

Points on this clone: Its antigen is not identified.

CDR1 and CDR2 from the germline V gene are MNHEY and SVGEGT. V shed 3 bases and J shed 9 bases, with 21 bases lying between them. This CDR3 spans 16 amino acids. Repertoires were generated with immunoSEQ multiplex PCR, while TCRdb's copy carries only in-frame clones and drops some. The sample carries about 150,000 clones, just over 90% recorded once. The receptor was derived from an adult in good health. The source material was peripheral blood, sampled on day 0 of AZD1222 vaccination. The rearrangement links TRBV6-2 or TRBV6-3 to TRBJ2-1; D call uncertain. CDR3 sequence (DNA): TGTGCCAGCAGTTATTCTCGCGGCGGCCCGGTTGGTGAGCAGTTCTTC. It is translated as CASSYSRGGPVGEQFF.